The source of this T cell receptor (beta chain) is a study of vaccination effects on CD4 cells after COVID-19. The CDR3 is 16 residues long. J was trimmed by 5 bases and V by 6 bases; bases with no gene match: 12. The V gene's germline CDR1 is SGHAT and CDR2 FQNNGV. Antigen-specific CD4+ T cells were expanded with viral peptide pools in the ViraFEST assay before sequencing. Following culture for nine to ten days, CD4+ T cells were isolated. According to PCR results, the person was infected with SARS-CoV-2 between March and December 2020. Half of the medium was exchanged for IL-2 medium on both days 3 and 7. Assay used: immunoSEQ multiplex PCR; TCRdb lists only in-frame clones, some missing. The data hold around 46,000 clones, with 65% to 70% observed a single time. In regard to this clone: Its antigen is unidentified.

Findings and caveats of the study: Researchers reported few convalescent patients and no early post-infection timepoints in the study.

The sequence derives from a human donor who had a prior SARS-CoV-2 infection. The V call is TRBV11-2, the J call TRBJ2-7; TRBD2 matches at 11 bases. Specimen: CD4+ T cells from PBMCs cultured with a peptide pool, collected before COVID-19 vaccination. The CDR3 nucleotides read TGTGCCAGCAGGGATTCAAATAGCGGGAGGGCCGACGAGCAGTACTTC. Translated: CASRDSNSGRADEQYF.